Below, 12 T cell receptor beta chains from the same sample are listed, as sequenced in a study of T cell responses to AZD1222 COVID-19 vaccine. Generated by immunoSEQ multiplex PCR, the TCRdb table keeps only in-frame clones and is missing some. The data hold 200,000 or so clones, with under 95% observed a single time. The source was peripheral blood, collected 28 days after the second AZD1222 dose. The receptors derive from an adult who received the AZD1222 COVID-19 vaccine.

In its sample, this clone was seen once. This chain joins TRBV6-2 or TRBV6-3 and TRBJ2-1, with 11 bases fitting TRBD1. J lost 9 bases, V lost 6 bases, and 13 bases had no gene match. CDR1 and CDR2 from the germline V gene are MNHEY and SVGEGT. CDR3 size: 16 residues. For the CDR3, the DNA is TGTGCCAGCAGCACGGCCGGGACAGGGGGTTTTGGTGAGCAGTTCTTC. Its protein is CASSTAGTGGFGEQFF.

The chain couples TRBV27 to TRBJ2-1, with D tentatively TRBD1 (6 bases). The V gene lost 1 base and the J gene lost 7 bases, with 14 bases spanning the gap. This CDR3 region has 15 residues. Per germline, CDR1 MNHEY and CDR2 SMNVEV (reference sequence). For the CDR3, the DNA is TGTGCCAGCAGTTTATGGGGGCCCAAAGGTAATGAGCAGTTCTTC. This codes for CASSLWGPKGNEQFF.

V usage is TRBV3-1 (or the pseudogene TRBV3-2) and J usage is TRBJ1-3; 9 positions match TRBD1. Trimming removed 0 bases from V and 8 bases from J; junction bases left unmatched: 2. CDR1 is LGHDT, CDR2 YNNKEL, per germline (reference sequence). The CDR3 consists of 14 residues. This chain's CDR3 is CASSQEGQGYTIYF. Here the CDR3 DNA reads TGTGCCAGCAGCCAAGAGGGACAGGGATACACCATATATTTT.

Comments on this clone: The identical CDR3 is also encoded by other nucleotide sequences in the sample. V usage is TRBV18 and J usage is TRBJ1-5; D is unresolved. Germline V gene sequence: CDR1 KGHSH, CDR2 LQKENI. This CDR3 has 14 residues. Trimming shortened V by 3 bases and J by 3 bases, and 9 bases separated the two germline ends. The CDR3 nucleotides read TGTGCCAGCTCACCGGCGGGGTCCAATCAGCCCCAGCATTTT. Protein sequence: CASSPAGSNQPQHF.

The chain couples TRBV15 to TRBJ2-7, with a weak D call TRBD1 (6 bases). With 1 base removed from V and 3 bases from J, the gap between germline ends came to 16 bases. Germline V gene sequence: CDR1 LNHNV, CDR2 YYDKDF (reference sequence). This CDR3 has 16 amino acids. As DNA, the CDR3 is TGTGCCACCAGCAGAGTACGGGGCAGGGGTGACTACGAGCAGTACTTC. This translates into CATSRVRGRGDYEQYF.

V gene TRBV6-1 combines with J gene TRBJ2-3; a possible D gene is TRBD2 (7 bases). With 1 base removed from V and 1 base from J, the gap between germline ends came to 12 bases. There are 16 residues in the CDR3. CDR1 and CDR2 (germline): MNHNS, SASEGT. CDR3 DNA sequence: TGTGCCAGCAGTGAAGGTTCGGGGGGCCGCACAGATACGCAGTATTTT. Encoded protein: CASSEGSGGRTDTQYF.

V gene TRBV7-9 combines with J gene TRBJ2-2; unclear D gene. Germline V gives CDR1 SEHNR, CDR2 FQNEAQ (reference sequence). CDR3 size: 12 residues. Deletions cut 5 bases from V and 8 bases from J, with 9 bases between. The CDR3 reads CASSPQRGELFF. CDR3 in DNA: TGTGCCAGCAGCCCTCAAAGAGGGGAGCTGTTTTTT. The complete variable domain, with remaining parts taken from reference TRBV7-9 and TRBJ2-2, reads DTGVSQNPRHKITKRGQNVTFRCDPISEHNRLYWYRQTLGQGPEFLTYFQNEAQLEKSRLLSDRFSAERPKGSFSTLEIQRTEQGDSAMYLCASSPQRGELFFGEGSRLTVL.

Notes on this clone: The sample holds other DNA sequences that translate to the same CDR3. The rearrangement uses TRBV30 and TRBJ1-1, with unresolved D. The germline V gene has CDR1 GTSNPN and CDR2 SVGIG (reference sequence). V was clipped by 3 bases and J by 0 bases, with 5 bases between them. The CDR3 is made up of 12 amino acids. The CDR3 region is CAWRGMNTEAFF. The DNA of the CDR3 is TGTGCCTGGAGAGGAATGAACACTGAAGCTTTCTTT. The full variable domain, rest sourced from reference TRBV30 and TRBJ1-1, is SQTIHQWPATLVQPVGSPLSLECTVEGTSNPNLYWYRQAAGRGLQLLFYSVGIGQISSEVPQNLSASRPQDRQFILSSKKLLLSDSGFYLCAWRGMNTEAFFGQGTRLTVV.

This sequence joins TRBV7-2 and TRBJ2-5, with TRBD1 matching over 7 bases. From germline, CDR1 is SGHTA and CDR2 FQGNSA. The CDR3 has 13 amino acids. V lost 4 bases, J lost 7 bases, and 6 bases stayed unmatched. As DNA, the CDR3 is TGTGCCAGCAGCTCCGGACAGGAAGGGACCCAGTACTTC. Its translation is CASSSGQEGTQYF.

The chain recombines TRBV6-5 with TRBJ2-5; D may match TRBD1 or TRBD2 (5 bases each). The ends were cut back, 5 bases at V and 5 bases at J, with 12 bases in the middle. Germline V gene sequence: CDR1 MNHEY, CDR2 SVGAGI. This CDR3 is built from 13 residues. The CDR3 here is CASSKRWGETQYF. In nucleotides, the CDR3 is TGTGCCAGCAGTAAGCGGTGGGGGGAGACCCAGTACTTC.

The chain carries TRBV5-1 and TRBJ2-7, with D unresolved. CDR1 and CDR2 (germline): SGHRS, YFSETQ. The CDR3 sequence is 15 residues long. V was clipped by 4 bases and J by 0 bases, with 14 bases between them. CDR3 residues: CASSPRGGSSYEQYF. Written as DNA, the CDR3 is TGCGCCAGCAGCCCGCGAGGCGGATCCTCCTACGAGCAGTACTTC.

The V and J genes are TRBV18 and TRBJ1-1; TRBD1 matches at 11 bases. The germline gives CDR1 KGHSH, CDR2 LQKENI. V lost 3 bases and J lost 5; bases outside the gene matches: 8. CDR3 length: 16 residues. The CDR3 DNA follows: TGTGCCAGCTCACCGTTAGGGACAGGGGGATGGACTGAAGCTTTCTTT. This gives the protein CASSPLGTGGWTEAFF.